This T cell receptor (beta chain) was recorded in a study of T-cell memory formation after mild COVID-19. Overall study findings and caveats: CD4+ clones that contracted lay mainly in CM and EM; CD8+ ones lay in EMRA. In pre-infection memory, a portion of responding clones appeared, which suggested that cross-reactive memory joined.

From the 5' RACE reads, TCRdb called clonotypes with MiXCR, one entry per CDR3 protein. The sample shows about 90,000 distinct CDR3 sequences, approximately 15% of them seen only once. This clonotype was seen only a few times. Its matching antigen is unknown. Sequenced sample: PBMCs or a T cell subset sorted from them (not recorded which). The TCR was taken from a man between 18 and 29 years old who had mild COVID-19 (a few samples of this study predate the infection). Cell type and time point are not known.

CDR3 bases: TGCGCCAGCAGCCAAGGGACTAGCGTCGTTGAGACCCAGTACTTC. It yields the protein CASSQGTSVVETQYF. V usage is TRBV4-3 and J usage is TRBJ2-5; 9 bases are a match to TRBD2. Looked up from germline, CDR1 is LGHNA and CDR2 is YSLEER. The trim removed 1 base at V and 5 bases at J, leaving 5 bases unmatched. The CDR3 has 15 residues.